This TCR beta chain was profiled in a study of regulatory T cells in long-lasting Graves disease. Overall study results and limits: Relative to new patients (approximately 1,000), persistent patients exhibited greater sharing of public clonotypes (over 2,500). Persistent cases of Graves' showed reduced TCR diversity relative to newly diagnosed patients. There was favoring of TRBV28, TRBJ1-2 and TRBJ2-5 in persistent disease.

Researchers made TCR beta libraries by using iRepertoire HTBI primers and running Arm-PCR on CDR3 regions. TCRdb re-analysed the multiplex PCR reads in MiXCR, keeping a single row per CDR3 protein. The sample lists fewer than 400,000 distinct CDR3 sequences, over 15% occurring once. At least ten counts were recorded for this clonotype. Its matching antigen is unknown. Sample time point: newly diagnosed GD, antithyroid drugs for less than 3 months. The TCR library was prepared using RNA isolated from PBMCs. Diagnosing Graves' disease relied on the American Thyroid Association guidelines. The V gene end was trimmed by 5 bases and the J gene end by 4 bases; junction bases not matched to a gene: 8. Germline V gene lookup returns CDR1 SGHTA and CDR2 FQGNSA. CDR3 length equals 15 residues.

This TCR was recovered from a female donor with Graves disease. Sequencing was performed on peripheral blood mononuclear cells (PBMCs), taken at new diagnosis, from a patient treated with antithyroid drugs. This chain joins TRBV7-2 and TRBJ2-1; 7 positions match TRBD1. CDR3 bases: TGTGCCAGCAGCCGGAGACAGGGAGATTACAATGAGCAGTTCTTC. Protein sequence: CASSRRQGDYNEQFF.